The 13 T cell receptor beta chains in this list originate from one sample, sequenced in a study of beta chain features in type 1 diabetes. The study's findings and limits: Within each of all four CD4+ subsets, Type 1 diabetes patients had TCRB CDR3s that were moderately but significantly shorter.

Their antigens remain unidentified. Expressed TCRB transcripts got sequenced, as all isolated RNA was reverse transcribed. TCRdb's table, derived via immunoSEQ multiplex PCR, lists solely in-frame clones and lacks some. The table has 350,000 to 450,000 clones, around 12% seen once; the top ten hold about 0.01%. Input material: naive CD4+ T cells from blood. The receptors stem from a woman aged 18 to 35 with type 1 diabetes.

This chain links TRBV14 with TRBJ2-3; D perhaps matches TRBD1 (5 bases). Germline assignment: CDR1 SGHDN and CDR2 FVKESK. V lost 0 bases and J lost 2, with 12 bases in between. The CDR3 has 16 amino acids. The CDR3 protein is CASSQDPGRVTDTQYF. The DNA of the CDR3 is TGTGCCAGCAGCCAAGATCCCGGCAGGGTCACAGATACGCAGTATTTT.

In this sample, this clone turned up a few times. In DNA, the CDR3 is TGTGCCAGCAGCCAAGAGGACAGGGCCACTGAAGCTTTCTTT. Its translation: CASSQEDRATEAFF. This rearrangement joins TRBV4-2 to TRBJ1-1; 8 bases align to TRBD1. The CDR3 covers 14 residues. V trimming: 0 bases; J trimming: 4 bases; junction bases outside the gene matches: 1. Germline V gene data show CDR1 as LGHNA and CDR2 as YNFKEQ.

The J gene is TRBJ2-5, the V gene TRBV4-3, with D perhaps TRBD2 (5 bases). V dropped 2 bases and J dropped 4 bases, with 14 bases sitting between them. The CDR3 has 15 amino acids. Per the germline V gene, CDR1 is LGHNA and CDR2 is YSLEER. CDR3 nucleotide sequence: TGCGCCAGCAGCCAAACTAGGACTGCGTTAGAGACCCAGTACTTC. This codes for CASSQTRTALETQYF.

This chain joins TRBV6-6 and TRBJ1-5, with 7 bases matching TRBD1. V trimming: 6 bases; J trimming: 7 bases; junction bases outside the gene matches: 12. From germline, CDR1 is MNHNY and CDR2 SVGAGI (reference sequence). The CDR3 consists of 15 residues. Written as DNA, the CDR3 is TGTGCCAGCAGCCCCGGGACAGTCGACTACCAGCCCCAGCATTTT. Amino acid sequence: CASSPGTVDYQPQHF.

This chain connects TRBV7-2 to TRBJ2-7; 9 nucleotides agree with TRBD2. Germline CDR1 and CDR2: SGHTA and FQGNSA. V dropped 5 bases and J dropped 2; count of bases not matched to a gene: 4. The CDR3 is made up of 14 amino acids. The CDR3 DNA is TGTGCCAGCAGCGGAGCGGGAGGCCCCTACGAGCAGTACTTC. Translation gives CASSGAGGPYEQYF. Filled out from reference TRBV7-2 and TRBJ2-7, the complete variable domain reads GAGVSQSPSNKVTEKGKDVELRCDPISGHTALYWYRQSLGQGLEFLIYFQGNSAPDKSGLPSDRFSAERTGGSVSTLTIQRTQQEDSAVYLCASSGAGGPYEQYFGPGTRLTVT.

Details on this clone: The sample carries other DNA sequences with the same CDR3. This chain uses TRBV7-9 with TRBJ2-1, with 9 bases lining up with TRBD1. V lost 5 bases and J lost 0; bases outside the gene matches: 2. Germline V gene lookup returns CDR1 SEHNR and CDR2 FQNEAQ (reference sequence). The CDR3 is made up of 15 amino acids. CDR3 coding DNA: TGTGCCAGCAGCCAGGACAGGGGCTCCTACAATGAGCAGTTCTTC. It translates to CASSQDRGSYNEQFF.

This clone showed up just a few times. DNA of the CDR3: TGTGCCAGCAGCTCCCTTAGCGGGAGGGTCCATGAGCAGTTCTTC. Translation gives CASSSLSGRVHEQFF. This sequence joins TRBV7-2 and TRBJ2-1; 11 bases match TRBD2. With 4 bases clipped from V and 8 bases from J, the junction kept 7 bases outside the gene matches. CDR1 and CDR2 (germline): SGHTA, FQGNSA. The CDR3 spans 15 residues.

The chain couples TRBV19 to TRBJ1-5, with TRBD1 matching 7 bases. CDR3 length: 15 residues. The V and J ends lost 2 bases and 5 bases, in that order; junction bases with no gene match: 6. Germline CDR1 is LNHDA and CDR2 is SQIVND (reference sequence). The CDR3 loop is CASSIRRQGDQPQHF. CDR3 nucleotides: TGTGCCAGTAGTATACGGCGGCAGGGGGATCAGCCCCAGCATTTT.

J is TRBJ1-2 and V is TRBV28; D is possibly TRBD1 (5 bases). CDR3 length: 14 residues. Germline V gives CDR1 MDHEN, CDR2 SYDVKM. Trimming pared 7 bases from V and 5 bases from J, leaving 17 bases between. The CDR3 DNA reads as TGTGCCAGCACCCCACCTGGGAGGGGATATGGCTACACCTTC. Residues: CASTPPGRGYGYTF.

J is TRBJ2-1 and V is TRBV7-6; unclear D gene. Germline V gene data show CDR1 as SGHVS and CDR2 as FNYEAQ. Trimming shortened V by 0 bases and J by 8 bases, and 11 bases separated the two germline ends. This CDR3 has 14 amino acids. The CDR3 DNA reads as TGTGCCAGCAGCTTAGCCCATCGGTCCGATGAGCAGTTCTTC. It codes for CASSLAHRSDEQFF. The entire variable domain, with the rest obtained from reference TRBV7-6 and TRBJ2-1, is as follows: GAGVSQSPRYKVTKRGQDVALRCDPISGHVSLYWYRQALGQGPEFLTYFNYEAQQDKSGLPNDRFSAERPEGSISTLTIQRTEQRDSAMYRCASSLAHRSDEQFFGPGTRLTVL.

The CDR3 loop is CASKRQAPWDTQYF. The CDR3, as DNA: TGTGCCAGCAAGAGACAGGCCCCCTGGGATACGCAGTATTTT. The J gene is TRBJ2-3, the V gene TRBV6-5; TRBD1 might be the D (6 bases). CDR3 length: 14 residues. Germline V gives CDR1 MNHEY, CDR2 SVGAGI. Trimming left V 7 bases short and J 6 bases short, with 17 bases between.

The rearrangement joins TRBV11-2 to TRBJ2-5, with 13 bases fitting TRBD2. CDR1 and CDR2 from the germline V gene are SGHAT and FQNNGV. The CDR3 loop spans 17 amino acids. V lost 5 bases, J lost 6 bases, and 12 bases stayed unmatched. The chain's CDR3 is CASSPTPTSGGAKTQYF. CDR3 in DNA: TGTGCCAGCAGCCCAACCCCTACTAGCGGGGGGGCAAAGACCCAGTACTTC.

This chain uses TRBV30 with TRBJ2-7, with TRBD2 matching 8 bases. This CDR3 contains 14 residues. The V gene's germline CDR1 is GTSNPN and CDR2 SVGIG (reference sequence). J was trimmed by 0 bases and V by 3 bases; bases with no gene match: 4. This chain's CDR3 is CAWRATSASYEQYF. CDR3 sequence (DNA): TGTGCCTGGAGAGCGACTAGCGCCTCCTACGAGCAGTACTTC.